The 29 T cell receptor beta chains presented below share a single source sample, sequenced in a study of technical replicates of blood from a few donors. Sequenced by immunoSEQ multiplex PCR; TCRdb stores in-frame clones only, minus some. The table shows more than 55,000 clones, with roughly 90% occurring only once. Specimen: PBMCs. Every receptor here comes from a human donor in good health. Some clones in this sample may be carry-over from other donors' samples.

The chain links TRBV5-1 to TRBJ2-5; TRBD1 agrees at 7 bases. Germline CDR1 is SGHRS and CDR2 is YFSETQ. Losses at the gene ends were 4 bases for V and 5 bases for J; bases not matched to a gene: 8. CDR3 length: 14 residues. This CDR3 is CASSPQGMRETQYF. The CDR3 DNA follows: TGCGCCAGCAGCCCACAGGGGATGCGGGAGACCCAGTACTTC.

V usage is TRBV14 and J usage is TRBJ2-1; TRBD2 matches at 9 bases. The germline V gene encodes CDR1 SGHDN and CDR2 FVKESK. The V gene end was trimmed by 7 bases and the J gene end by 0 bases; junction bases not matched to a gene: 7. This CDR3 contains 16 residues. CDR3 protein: CASTPSGAHSYNEQFF. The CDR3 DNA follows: TGTGCCAGCACCCCTAGCGGGGCCCACTCCTACAATGAGCAGTTCTTC.

The CDR3 reads CASRRTSATYEQYF. DNA of the CDR3: TGCGCCAGCAGACGGACTAGCGCTACCTACGAGCAGTACTTC. The V call is TRBV5-1, the J call TRBJ2-7; TRBD2 agrees at 9 bases. The CDR3 loop spans 14 amino acids. From germline, CDR1 is SGHRS and CDR2 YFSETQ. After removal of 5 bases from V and 2 bases from J, the junction contained 5 bases not matched to a gene.

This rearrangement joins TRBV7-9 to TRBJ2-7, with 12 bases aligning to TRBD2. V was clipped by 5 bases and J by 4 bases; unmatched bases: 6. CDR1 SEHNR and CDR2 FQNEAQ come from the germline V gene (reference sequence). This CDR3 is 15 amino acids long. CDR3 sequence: CASSPTSGGLYEQYF. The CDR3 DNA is TGTGCCAGCAGCCCCACTAGCGGGGGGTTATACGAGCAGTACTTC.

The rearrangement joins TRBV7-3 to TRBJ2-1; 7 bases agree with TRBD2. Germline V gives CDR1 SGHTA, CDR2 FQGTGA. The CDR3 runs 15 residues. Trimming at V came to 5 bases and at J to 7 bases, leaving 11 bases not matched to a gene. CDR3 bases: TGTGCCAGCAGCCAGGGTAATCTGGGGGGGAATGAGCAGTTCTTC. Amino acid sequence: CASSQGNLGGNEQFF.

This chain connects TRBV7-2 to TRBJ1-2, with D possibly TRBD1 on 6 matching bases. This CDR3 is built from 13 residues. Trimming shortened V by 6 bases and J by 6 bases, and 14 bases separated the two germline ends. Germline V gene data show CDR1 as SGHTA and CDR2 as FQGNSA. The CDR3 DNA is TGTGCCAGCAGAGAACAGGGCCTAAATGGCTACACCTTC. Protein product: CASREQGLNGYTF.

The CDR3 DNA reads TGTGCCAGCAGCGTAGTGGCGGGAGAGGTGGATACGCAGTATTTT. Translated, it gives CASSVVAGEVDTQYF. The chain is built from TRBV9 and TRBJ2-3, with 7 bases identical to TRBD2. The CDR3 spans 15 residues. CDR1 is SGDLS, CDR2 YYNGEE, per germline. V dropped 0 bases and J dropped 6; count of bases not matched to a gene: 7. The full variable domain, in which reference TRBV9 and TRBJ2-3 provide the parts outside the CDR3, is DSGVTQTPKHLITATGQRVTLRCSPRSGDLSVYWYQQSLDQGLQFLIQYYNGEERAKGNILERFSAQQFPDLHSELNLSSLELGDSALYFCASSVVAGEVDTQYFGPGTRLTVL.

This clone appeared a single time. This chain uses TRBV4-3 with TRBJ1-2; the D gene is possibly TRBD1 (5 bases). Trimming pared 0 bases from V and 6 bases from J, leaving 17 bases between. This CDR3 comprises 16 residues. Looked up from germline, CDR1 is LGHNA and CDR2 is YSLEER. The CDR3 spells CASSQEWGRVVDGYTF. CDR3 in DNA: TGCGCCAGCAGCCAAGAATGGGGCAGGGTGGTAGATGGCTACACCTTC.

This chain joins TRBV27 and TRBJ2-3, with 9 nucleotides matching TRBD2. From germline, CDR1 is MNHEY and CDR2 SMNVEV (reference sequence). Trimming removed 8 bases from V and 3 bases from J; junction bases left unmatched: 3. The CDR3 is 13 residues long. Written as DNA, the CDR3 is TGTGCCAGCCATGGACTAGCGACAGATACGCAGTATTTT. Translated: CASHGLATDTQYF.

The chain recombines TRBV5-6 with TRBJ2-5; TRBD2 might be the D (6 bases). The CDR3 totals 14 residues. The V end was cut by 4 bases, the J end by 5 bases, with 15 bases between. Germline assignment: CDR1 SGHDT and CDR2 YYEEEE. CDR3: CASSRDLKRETQYF. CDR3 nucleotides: TGTGCCAGCAGCCGGGACTTGAAGAGGGAGACCCAGTACTTC.

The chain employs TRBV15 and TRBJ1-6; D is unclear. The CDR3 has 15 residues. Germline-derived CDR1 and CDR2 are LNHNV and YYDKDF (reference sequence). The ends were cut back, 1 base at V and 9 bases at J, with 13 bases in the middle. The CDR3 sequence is CATSRVGASGSPLHF. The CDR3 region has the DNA TGTGCCACCAGCAGAGTCGGAGCGAGCGGTTCACCCCTCCACTTT.

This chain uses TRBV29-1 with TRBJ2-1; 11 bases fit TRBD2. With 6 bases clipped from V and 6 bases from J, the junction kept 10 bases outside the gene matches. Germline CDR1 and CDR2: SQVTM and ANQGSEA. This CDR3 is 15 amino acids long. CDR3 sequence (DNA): TGCAGCGTCCACCTACTAGCGGGGGAGCTCAATGAGCAGTTCTTC. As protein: CSVHLLAGELNEQFF.

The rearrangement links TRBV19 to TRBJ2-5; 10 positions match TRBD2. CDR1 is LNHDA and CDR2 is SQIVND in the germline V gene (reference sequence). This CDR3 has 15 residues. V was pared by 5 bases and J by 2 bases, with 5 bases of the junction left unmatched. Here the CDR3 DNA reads TGTGCCAGTAGTCGCGGGACTAGCGTTCAAGAGACCCAGTACTTC. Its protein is CASSRGTSVQETQYF. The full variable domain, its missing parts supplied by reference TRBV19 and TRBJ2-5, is DGGITQSPKYLFRKEGQNVTLSCEQNLNHDAMYWYRQDPGQGLRLIYYSQIVNDFQKGDIAEGYSVSREKKESFPLTVTSAQKNPTAFYLCASSRGTSVQETQYFGPGTRLLVL.

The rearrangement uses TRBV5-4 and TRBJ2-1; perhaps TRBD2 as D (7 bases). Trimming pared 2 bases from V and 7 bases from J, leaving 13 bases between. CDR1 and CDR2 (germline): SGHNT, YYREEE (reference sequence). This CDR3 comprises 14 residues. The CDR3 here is CASSLVRGGNEQFF. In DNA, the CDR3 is TGTGCCAGCAGCTTAGTAAGGGGGGGGAATGAGCAGTTCTTC.

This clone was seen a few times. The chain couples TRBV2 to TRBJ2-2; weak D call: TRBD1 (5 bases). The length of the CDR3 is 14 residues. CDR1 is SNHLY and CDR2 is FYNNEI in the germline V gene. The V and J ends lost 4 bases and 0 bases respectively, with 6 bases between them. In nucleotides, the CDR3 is TGTGCCAGCAGTGGACAGACGAACACCGGGGAGCTGTTTTTT. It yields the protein CASSGQTNTGELFF.

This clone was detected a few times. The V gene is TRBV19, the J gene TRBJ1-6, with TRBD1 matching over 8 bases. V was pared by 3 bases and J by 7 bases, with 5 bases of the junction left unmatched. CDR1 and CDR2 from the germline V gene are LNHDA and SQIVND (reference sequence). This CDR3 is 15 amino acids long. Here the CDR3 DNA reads TGTGCCAGTAGTATGACCGGACAGGGAAATTCACCCCTCCACTTT. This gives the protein CASSMTGQGNSPLHF.

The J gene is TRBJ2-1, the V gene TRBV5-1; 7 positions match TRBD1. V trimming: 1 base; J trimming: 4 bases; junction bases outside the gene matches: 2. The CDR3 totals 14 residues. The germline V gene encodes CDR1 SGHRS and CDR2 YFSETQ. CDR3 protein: CASSLQGEYNEQFF. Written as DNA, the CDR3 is TGCGCCAGCAGCTTGCAGGGGGAATACAATGAGCAGTTCTTC.

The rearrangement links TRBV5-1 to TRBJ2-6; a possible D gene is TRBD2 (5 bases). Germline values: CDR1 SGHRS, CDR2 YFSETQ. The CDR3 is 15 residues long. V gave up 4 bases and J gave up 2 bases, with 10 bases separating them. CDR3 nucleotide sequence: TGCGCCAGCAGCGCCCTAGCCCCTGGGGCCAACGTCCTGACTTTC. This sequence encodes CASSALAPGANVLTF.

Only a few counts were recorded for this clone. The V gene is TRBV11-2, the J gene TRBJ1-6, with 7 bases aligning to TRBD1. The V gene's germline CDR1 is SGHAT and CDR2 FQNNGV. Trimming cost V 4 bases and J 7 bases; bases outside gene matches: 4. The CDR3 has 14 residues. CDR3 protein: CASSYRGRNSPLHF. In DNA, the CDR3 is TGTGCCAGCAGCTACAGGGGACGGAATTCACCCCTCCACTTT.

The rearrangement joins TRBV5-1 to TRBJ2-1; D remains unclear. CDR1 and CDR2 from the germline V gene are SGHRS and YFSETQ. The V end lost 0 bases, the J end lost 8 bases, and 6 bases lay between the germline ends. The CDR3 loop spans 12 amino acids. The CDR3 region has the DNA TGCGCCAGCAGCTTGGGCCCGGATGAGCAGTTCTTC. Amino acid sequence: CASSLGPDEQFF. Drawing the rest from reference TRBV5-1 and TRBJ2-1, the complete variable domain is KAGVTQTPRYLIKTRGQQVTLSCSPISGHRSVSWYQQTPGQGLQFLFEYFSETQRNKGNFPGRFSGRQFSNSRSEMNVSTLELGDSALYLCASSLGPDEQFFGPGTRLTVL.

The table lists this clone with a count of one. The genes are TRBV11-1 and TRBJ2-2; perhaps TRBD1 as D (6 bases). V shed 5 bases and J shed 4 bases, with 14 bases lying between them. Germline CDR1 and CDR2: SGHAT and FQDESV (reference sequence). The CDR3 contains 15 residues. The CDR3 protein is CASSPRTAGTGELFF. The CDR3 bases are TGTGCCAGCAGCCCAAGGACAGCTGGCACCGGGGAGCTGTTTTTT.

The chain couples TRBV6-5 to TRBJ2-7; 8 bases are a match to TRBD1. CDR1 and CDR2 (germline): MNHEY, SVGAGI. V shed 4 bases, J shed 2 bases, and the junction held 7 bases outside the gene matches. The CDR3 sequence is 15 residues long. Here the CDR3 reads CASSSPDRVPYEQYF. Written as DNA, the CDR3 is TGTGCCAGCAGTTCCCCGGACAGGGTCCCCTACGAGCAGTACTTC.

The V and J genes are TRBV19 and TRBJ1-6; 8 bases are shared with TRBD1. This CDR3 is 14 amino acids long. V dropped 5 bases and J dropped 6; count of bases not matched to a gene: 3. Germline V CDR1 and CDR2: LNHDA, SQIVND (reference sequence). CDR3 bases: TGTGCCAGTAGTTGGACAGGGCCTAATTCACCCCTCCACTTT. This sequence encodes CASSWTGPNSPLHF.

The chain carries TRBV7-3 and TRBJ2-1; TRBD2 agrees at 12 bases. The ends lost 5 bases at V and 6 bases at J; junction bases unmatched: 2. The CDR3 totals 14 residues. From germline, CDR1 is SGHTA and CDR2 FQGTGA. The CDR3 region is CASSLAGGPNEQFF. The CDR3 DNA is TGTGCCAGCAGCCTAGCGGGAGGGCCCAATGAGCAGTTCTTC.

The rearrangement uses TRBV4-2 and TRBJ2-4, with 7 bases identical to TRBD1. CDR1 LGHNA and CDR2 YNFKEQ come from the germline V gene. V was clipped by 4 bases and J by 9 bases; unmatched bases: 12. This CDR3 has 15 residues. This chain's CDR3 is CASSPTRPGGGIQYF. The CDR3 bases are TGTGCCAGCAGCCCAACCCGACCAGGGGGTGGCATTCAGTACTTC.

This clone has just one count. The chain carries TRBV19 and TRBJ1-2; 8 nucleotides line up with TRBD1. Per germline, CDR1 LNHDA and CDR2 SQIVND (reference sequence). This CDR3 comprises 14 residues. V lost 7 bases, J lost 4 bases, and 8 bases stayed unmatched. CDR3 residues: CASTDGGQGYGYTF. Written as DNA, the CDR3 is TGTGCCAGTACCGACGGTGGACAGGGCTATGGCTACACCTTC.

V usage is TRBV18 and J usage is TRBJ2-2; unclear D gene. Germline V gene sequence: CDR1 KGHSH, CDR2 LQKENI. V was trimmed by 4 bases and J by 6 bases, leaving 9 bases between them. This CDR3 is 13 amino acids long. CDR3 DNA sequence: TGTGCCAGCTCACTTCAGGCCCCCGGGGAGCTGTTTTTT. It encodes CASSLQAPGELFF.

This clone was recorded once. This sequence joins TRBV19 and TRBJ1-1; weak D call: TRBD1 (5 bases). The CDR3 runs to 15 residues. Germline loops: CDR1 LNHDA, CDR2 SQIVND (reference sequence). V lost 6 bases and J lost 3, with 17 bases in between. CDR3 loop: CASRDGQGRYTEAFF. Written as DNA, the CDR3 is TGTGCCAGTAGGGACGGGCAGGGTCGGTACACTGAAGCTTTCTTT.

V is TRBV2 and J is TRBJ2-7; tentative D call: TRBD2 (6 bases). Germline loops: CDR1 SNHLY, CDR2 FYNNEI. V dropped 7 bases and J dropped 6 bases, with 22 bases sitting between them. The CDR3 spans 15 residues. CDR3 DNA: TGTGCCAGCACCGGCGATGTTGGGGGGTTTGCCGAGCAGTACTTC. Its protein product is CASTGDVGGFAEQYF.